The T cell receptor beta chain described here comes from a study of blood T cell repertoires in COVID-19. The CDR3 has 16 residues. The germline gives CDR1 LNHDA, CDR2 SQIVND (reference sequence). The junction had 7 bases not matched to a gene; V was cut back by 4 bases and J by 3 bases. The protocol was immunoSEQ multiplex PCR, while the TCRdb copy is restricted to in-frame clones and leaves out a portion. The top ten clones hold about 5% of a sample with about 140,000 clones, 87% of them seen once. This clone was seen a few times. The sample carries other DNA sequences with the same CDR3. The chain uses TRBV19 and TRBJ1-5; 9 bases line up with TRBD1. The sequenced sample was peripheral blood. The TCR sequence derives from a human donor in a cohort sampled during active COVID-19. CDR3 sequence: CASSTPDRGNNQPQHF. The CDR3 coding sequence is TGTGCCAGTAGTACTCCGGACAGGGGAAACAATCAGCCCCAGCATTTT.